The 30 T cell receptor beta chains in this list originate from one sample, sequenced in a study of human T cells and chemical hapten exposure. TCRdb fed the 5' RACE reads into MiXCR, producing one record per CDR3 protein. The table includes 81,000 or so distinct CDR3 sequences, more than 7.5% detected once. Total RNA was isolated from whole blood that had not been fractionated. Receptors were obtained from a male donor in good health.

This clonotype was seen repeatedly, ten times or more. The chain employs TRBV5-6 and TRBJ2-1, with 13 bases that match TRBD2. After removal of 3 bases from V and 9 bases from J, the junction contained 0 bases not matched to a gene. This CDR3 is 13 amino acids long. The germline V gene has CDR1 SGHDT and CDR2 YYEEEE. The CDR3: CASSWTSGGEQFF. The CDR3 region has the DNA TGTGCCAGCAGCTGGACTAGCGGGGGTGAGCAGTTCTTC. Drawing the rest from reference TRBV5-6 and TRBJ2-1, the complete variable domain is DAGVTQSPTHLIKTRGQQVTLRCSPKSGHDTVSWYQQALGQGPQFIFQYYEEEERQRGNFPDRFSGHQFPNYSSELNVNALLLGDSALYLCASSWTSGGEQFFGPGTRLTVL.

The gene calls are TRBV6-2 or TRBV6-3 and TRBJ2-1, with TRBD2 matching 12 bases. The CDR3 covers 15 residues. With 2 bases clipped from V and 13 bases from J, the junction kept 9 bases outside the gene matches. The V gene's germline CDR1 is MNHEY and CDR2 SVGEGT. CDR3 nucleotides: TGTGCCAGCAGTTACATGCCTAGCGGGAGGGGTCGTCAGTTCTTC. This encodes CASSYMPSGRGRQFF.

There are a few counts of this clonotype. Compared with germline, one end of the junction differs, possibly owing to a read error. The chain carries TRBV5-4 and TRBJ2-3; D tentatively fits TRBD1 or TRBD2 (5 bases each). The CDR3 loop spans 12 amino acids. From germline, CDR1 is SGHNT and CDR2 YYREEE (reference sequence). In nucleotides, the CDR3 is TGCACTTACGGGACCAGACCAGATACGCAGTATTTT. Its translation: CTYGTRPDTQYF.

V is TRBV12-3 or TRBV12-4 and J is TRBJ1-5; 9 nucleotides line up with TRBD1. The CDR3 contains 14 residues. J lost 4 bases, V lost 7 bases, and 5 bases had no gene match. The CDR3 loop is CASTRTGENQPQHF. The CDR3 DNA is TGTGCCAGCACCCGGACAGGGGAGAATCAGCCCCAGCATTTT.

The V call is TRBV6-1, the J call TRBJ1-2; D call uncertain. In germline, CDR1 is MNHNS, CDR2 SASEGT. CDR3 length: 11 residues. V dropped 6 bases and J dropped 4 bases, with 6 bases sitting between them. CDR3 region: CASSPGYGYTF. The CDR3 DNA sequence: TGTGCCAGCAGCCCAGGCTATGGCTACACCTTC.

This clonotype has a handful of counts. The chain recombines TRBV5-1 with TRBJ1-1; a possible D gene is TRBD1 (5 bases). This CDR3 has 15 residues. Trimming stripped 2 bases from V and 6 bases from J, with 17 bases between. The germline CDR1 and CDR2 sequences are SGHRS and YFSETQ. Here the CDR3 reads CASSFGDRGDAEAFF. The CDR3, as DNA: TGCGCCAGCAGCTTTGGGGACCGGGGTGACGCTGAAGCTTTCTTT.

In this sample, this clonotype turned up many times. This chain links TRBV20-1 with TRBJ2-7; 8 positions match TRBD2. The CDR3 consists of 13 residues. V shed 6 bases and J 13 bases; nucleotides not matched to a gene: 17. Germline loops: CDR1 DFQATT, CDR2 SNEGSKA (reference sequence). Here the CDR3 DNA reads TGCAGTGCCCCTCCGGGACTAGGGGGGGGCCTTTACTTC. Protein sequence: CSAPPGLGGGLYF.

This clonotype was detected ten times or more. This chain connects TRBV28 to TRBJ2-3; TRBD2 agrees at 8 bases. V shed 2 bases and J 2 bases; nucleotides not matched to a gene: 6. This CDR3 contains 16 residues. CDR1 is MDHEN, CDR2 SYDVKM, per germline. The chain's CDR3 is CASSLTTSGFTDTQYF. The DNA for the CDR3 is TGTGCCAGCAGTTTAACTACTAGCGGATTCACAGATACGCAGTATTTT.

Of note for this clonotype: One end of the junction fails to match germline, which may point to a read error. The chain combines TRBV10-3 with TRBJ1-1; unclear D gene. Germline values: CDR1 ENHRY, CDR2 SYGVKD. The CDR3 length is 18 residues. The CDR3 DNA reads as TGTGCCATCAGCGAGTTGCAAAAAAATGATGAGGACGGCTTTGAAGCTTTCTTT. Protein sequence: CAISELQKNDEDGFEAFF.

The chain has TRBV7-2 and TRBJ1-2; D is ambiguous. V was trimmed by 6 bases and J by 4 bases, leaving 12 bases between them. The V gene's germline CDR1 is SGHTA and CDR2 FQGNSA. The CDR3 sequence is 13 residues long. The CDR3 nucleotides are TGTGCCAGCAGACCAACAAGGGCCTATGGCTACACCTTC. Translation: CASRPTRAYGYTF.

This clonotype came up many times. The J gene is TRBJ2-5, the V gene TRBV6-6, with TRBD1 identical over 8 bases. Germline CDR1 MNHNY, CDR2 SVGAGI (reference sequence). This CDR3 spans 13 amino acids. Germline trimming cut 6 bases from V and 5 bases from J; bases unmatched to any gene: 5. Here the CDR3 DNA reads TGTGCCAGCAGCGGACAGGGCCAGGAGACCCAGTACTTC. Residues: CASSGQGQETQYF.

V usage is TRBV20-1 and J usage is TRBJ2-5; 7 nucleotides agree with TRBD2. V trimming: 5 bases; J trimming: 1 base; junction bases outside the gene matches: 10. Germline CDR1 is DFQATT and CDR2 is SNEGSKA (reference sequence). There are 15 residues in the CDR3. The CDR3 region is CSAPLPGGLQETQYF. The DNA of the CDR3 is TGCAGTGCTCCCTTACCGGGGGGACTCCAAGAGACCCAGTACTTC.

Remarks on this clonotype: The junction and the germline gene differ at one end; a read error may be behind it. This chain uses TRBV4-3 with TRBJ1-2, with 11 bases lining up with TRBD1. The CDR3 runs 16 residues. Looked up from germline, CDR1 is LGHNA and CDR2 is YSLEER. CDR3 amino acids: CASSQDSRTGGYGDTF. The DNA of the CDR3 is TGCGCCAGCAGCCAAGATAGTAGGACAGGGGGCTATGGCGACACCTTC.

This CDR3 reads CASSDRQGIAKNIQYF. CDR3 DNA: TGTGCCAGCAGTGATCGGCAGGGGATAGCCAAAAACATTCAGTACTTC. V is TRBV6-1 and J is TRBJ2-4, with D possibly TRBD1 on 6 matching bases. V was trimmed by 3 bases and J by 0 bases, leaving 12 bases between them. The CDR3 is 16 amino acids. CDR1 MNHNS and CDR2 SASEGT come from the germline V gene.

In its sample, this clonotype was seen many times. This chain joins TRBV7-9 and TRBJ1-4, with D unresolved. V was trimmed by 5 bases and J by 0 bases, leaving 13 bases between them. CDR1 is SEHNR and CDR2 is FQNEAQ in the germline V gene (reference sequence). The CDR3 contains 16 residues. The CDR3 nucleotides read TGTGCCAGCAGCCCGGAGCGGCAGGCAACTAATGAAAAACTGTTTTTT. Residues: CASSPERQATNEKLFF.

The chain carries TRBV7-2 and TRBJ2-7, with 10 positions matching TRBD1. Trimming cost V 5 bases and J 3 bases; bases outside gene matches: 7. Germline-derived CDR1 and CDR2 are SGHTA and FQGNSA. This CDR3 region has 15 residues. The chain's CDR3 is CASSSTGTGVYEQYF. The CDR3 DNA is TGTGCCAGCAGCAGTACCGGGACAGGGGTCTACGAGCAGTACTTC.

There are a few counts of this clonotype. This sequence joins TRBV12-3 or TRBV12-4 and TRBJ2-1; 7 positions agree with TRBD2. With 7 bases clipped from V and 4 bases from J, the junction kept 7 bases outside the gene matches. This CDR3 has 14 amino acids. The CDR3 region is CASNRAGEYNEQFF. The CDR3 bases are TGTGCCAGCAACCGGGCGGGGGAGTACAATGAGCAGTTCTTC.

The table lists this clonotype with many counts. CDR3 nucleotide sequence: TGCAGCGCGGGACAGGGCGAAGCAGATACGCAGTATTTT. Translating it yields CSAGQGEADTQYF. V is TRBV29-1 and J is TRBJ2-3; TRBD1 agrees at 9 bases. The CDR3 covers 13 residues. Germline CDR1 reads SQVTM; CDR2 reads ANQGSEA. The V and J ends lost 7 bases and 4 bases, in that order; junction bases with no gene match: 6.

This clonotype was picked up many times. The rearrangement links TRBV7-9 to TRBJ2-7, with a tentative D call TRBD1 (6 bases). The germline V gene has CDR1 SEHNR and CDR2 FQNEAQ (reference sequence). CDR3 length: 14 residues. Trimming removed 3 bases from V and 4 bases from J, with 13 bases in between. The CDR3 DNA is TGTGCCAGCAGCTTCCGACAGGATCGGTACGAGCAGTACTTC. Translating gives CASSFRQDRYEQYF.

This clonotype occurred a few times. V is TRBV6-9 and J is TRBJ1-1, with TRBD1 matching 8 bases. Germline assignment: CDR1 MNHGY and CDR2 SVAAGI. This CDR3 has 14 amino acids. V lost 6 bases to trimming and J lost 5 bases; unmatched junction nucleotides: 8. CDR3 in DNA: TGTGCCAGCAGATCCGGACAGGGAAGGACTGAAGCTTTCTTT. Translation gives CASRSGQGRTEAFF.

This clonotype was seen ten or more times. The rearrangement uses TRBV10-2 and TRBJ2-7; possibly TRBD2 for D (5 bases). V lost 6 bases to trimming and J lost 6 bases, with 15 bases between them. The CDR3 is made up of 13 amino acids. The germline gives CDR1 WSHSY, CDR2 SAAADI. The chain's CDR3 is CASSQEAVSEQYF. DNA for the CDR3: TGCGCCAGCAGCCAGGAGGCGGTTTCCGAGCAGTACTTC.

In this sample, this clonotype turned up many times. For the CDR3, the DNA is TGTGCCAGCAGTTACTCGAGAAATAGACCAGCCAAAAACATTCAGTACTTC. It is translated as CASSYSRNRPAKNIQYF. V usage is TRBV6-5 and J usage is TRBJ2-4, with no clear D. CDR3 length equals 17 residues. Trimming took 0 bases from V and 0 from J, leaving 12 bases between them. The germline V gene has CDR1 MNHEY and CDR2 SVGAGI.

This clonotype has at least ten counts. The rearrangement links TRBV6-4 to TRBJ2-2, with 9 bases fitting TRBD1. Trimming cost V 6 bases and J 5 bases; bases outside gene matches: 7. Per germline, CDR1 MRHNA and CDR2 SNTAGT. The CDR3 length is 15 residues. The chain's CDR3 is CASSLGQGTTGELFF. The CDR3 bases are TGTGCCAGCAGCCTGGGACAGGGAACAACCGGGGAGCTGTTTTTT.

This clonotype was seen at least ten times. The chain links TRBV7-2 to TRBJ2-1; perhaps D is TRBD1 or TRBD2 (5 bases each). The CDR3 has 16 residues. Deletions cut 1 base from V and 7 bases from J, with 17 bases between. Germline values: CDR1 SGHTA, CDR2 FQGNSA. The DNA of the CDR3 is TGTGCCAGCAGCTTAGTTAGAGGGGCAGGGTCTAATGAGCAGTTCTTC. Protein product: CASSLVRGAGSNEQFF.

This clonotype was seen more than once but under ten times. The chain links TRBV4-2 to TRBJ1-1; D is unclear. This CDR3 comprises 14 residues. Germline assignment: CDR1 LGHNA and CDR2 YNFKEQ. Trimming left V 1 base short and J 0 bases short, with 6 bases between. As DNA, the CDR3 is TGTGCCAGCAGCCAAGCCGCCATGAACACTGAAGCTTTCTTT. It yields the protein CASSQAAMNTEAFF.

This clonotype was seen a handful of times. J is TRBJ1-2 and V is TRBV20-1, with TRBD1 as a possible D gene (6 bases). The CDR3 consists of 15 residues. The germline gives CDR1 DFQATT, CDR2 SNEGSKA (reference sequence). V shed 3 bases and J shed 3 bases, with 17 bases lying between them. CDR3 sequence: CSASGTQGDYYGYTF. The CDR3 DNA sequence: TGCAGTGCTAGTGGGACACAGGGCGACTACTATGGCTACACCTTC.

A few counts support this clonotype. The rearrangement links TRBV7-9 to TRBJ2-7, with a possible D match to TRBD2 (5 bases). Trimming pared 5 bases from V and 2 bases from J, leaving 19 bases between. Germline V gives CDR1 SEHNR, CDR2 FQNEAQ (reference sequence). This CDR3 spans 16 amino acids. CDR3 loop: CASSHIDKAAPYEQYF. In DNA, the CDR3 is TGTGCCAGCAGCCATATTGACAAAGCGGCTCCCTACGAGCAGTACTTC. Full variable domain (missing parts from reference TRBV7-9 and TRBJ2-7): DTGVSQNPRHKITKRGQNVTFRCDPISEHNRLYWYRQTLGQGPEFLTYFQNEAQLEKSRLLSDRFSAERPKGSFSTLEIQRTEQGDSAMYLCASSHIDKAAPYEQYFGPGTRLTVT.

With regard to this clonotype: A much larger clone differs by one base, so this may be a read error. This CDR3 reads CSAREDTRNTEAFF. CDR3 DNA: TGCAGTGCTAGAGAGGACACTCGGAACACTGAAGCTTTCTTT. The rearrangement uses TRBV20-1 and TRBJ1-1; weak D call: TRBD1 (5 bases). The CDR3 is 14 residues long. V lost 0 bases and J 1 base, leaving 9 bases between the germline ends. The germline V gene encodes CDR1 DFQATT and CDR2 SNEGSKA (reference sequence).

This clonotype has just a few counts. The genes are TRBV7-9 and TRBJ1-5; 7 bases match TRBD1. The V gene's germline CDR1 is SEHNR and CDR2 FQNEAQ (reference sequence). With 0 bases clipped from V and 4 bases from J, the junction kept 15 bases outside the gene matches. The CDR3 loop spans 19 amino acids. CDR3 region: CASSLAGGATTGYNQPQHF. The CDR3 bases are TGTGCCAGCAGCTTAGCCGGTGGGGCGACGACAGGGTATAATCAGCCCCAGCATTTT.

The genes are TRBV25-1 and TRBJ1-1, with 10 bases aligning to TRBD1. The V gene end was trimmed by 8 bases and the J gene end by 8 bases; junction bases not matched to a gene: 2. The CDR3 extends over 11 amino acids. CDR1 and CDR2 (germline): MGHDK, SYGVNS. CDR3 DNA: TGTGCCAGCCGGGACAGGGGAGAAGCTTTCTTT. Its translation: CASRDRGEAFF. Drawing the rest from reference TRBV25-1 and TRBJ1-1, the complete variable domain is EADIYQTPRYLVIGTGKKITLECSQTMGHDKMYWYQQDPGMELHLIHYSYGVNSTEKGDLSSESTVSRIRTEHFPLTLESARPSHTSQYLCASRDRGEAFFGQGTRLTVV.